The 30 T cell receptor beta chains in this list originate from one sample, sequenced in a study of identical twins. TCRdb re-called the 5' RACE reads through MiXCR, storing one row per CDR3 protein. This sample has about 340,000 distinct CDR3 sequences, with more than 9% found just once. The same sample was also used in a study of yellow fever vaccine responses in identical twins.

The material sequenced was CD8+ T cells sorted from blood. These receptors were collected from a woman younger than 35 in good health.

The chain carries TRBV20-1 and TRBJ2-5; 8 bases are shared with TRBD2. V was clipped by 6 bases and J by 3 bases; unmatched bases: 18. The CDR3 extends over 17 amino acids. CDR1 and CDR2 from the germline V gene are DFQATT and SNEGSKA (reference sequence). Written as DNA, the CDR3 is TGCAGTGCCGAACTCGAACTGTCGGGACTAGTGGAAGAGACCCAGTACTTC. Translated: CSAELELSGLVEETQYF.

The chain links TRBV10-2 to TRBJ1-4; D ambiguous. The V gene's germline CDR1 is WSHSY and CDR2 SAAADI. This CDR3 has 12 amino acids. V lost 8 bases and J lost 8, with 12 bases in between. CDR3 nucleotides: TGCGCCAGCGGACCCGCCGGGGAAAAACTGTTTTTT. As protein: CASGPAGEKLFF.

The CDR3 nucleotides are TGTGCCAGCAGCCAGGACCTTAGTTGGAGCTCCTACAATGAGCAGTTCTTC. Its translation is CASSQDLSWSSYNEQFF. The rearrangement uses TRBV4-2 and TRBJ2-1; the D is unclear. CDR1 LGHNA and CDR2 YNFKEQ come from the germline V gene. The V gene lost 3 bases and the J gene lost 0 bases, with 15 bases spanning the gap. The CDR3 totals 17 residues.

This clonotype was counted between two and nine times. The V call is TRBV7-6, the J call TRBJ2-3, with D uncertain. In germline, CDR1 is SGHVS, CDR2 FNYEAQ. The CDR3 consists of 13 residues. V was shortened by 1 base and J by 4 bases, with 6 bases between the two germline ends. This chain's CDR3 is CASSLVTPDTQYF. The CDR3 DNA follows: TGTGCCAGCAGCTTAGTGACACCAGATACGCAGTATTTT.

The rearrangement links TRBV27 to TRBJ2-3, with D possibly being TRBD2 (5 bases). This CDR3 region has 16 residues. Deletions cut 5 bases from V and 1 base from J, with 16 bases between. The germline CDR1 and CDR2 sequences are MNHEY and SMNVEV (reference sequence). CDR3 residues: CASSPRNFGGTDTQYF. CDR3 DNA sequence: TGTGCCAGCAGTCCCCGCAATTTCGGGGGCACAGATACGCAGTATTTT.

In this sample, this clonotype turned up a few times. J is TRBJ1-4 and V is TRBV4-1, with a possible D match to TRBD1 (6 bases). This CDR3 has 15 residues. Trimming removed 4 bases at V and 5 bases at J, with 14 bases between. CDR1 is MGHRA, CDR2 YSYEKL, per germline. DNA for the CDR3: TGCGCCAGCAGCCCCTTTGGAGGGGGGAATGAAAAACTGTTTTTT. Translated, it gives CASSPFGGGNEKLFF.

This clonotype was seen a few times. This chain uses TRBV28 with TRBJ2-7; 9 bases fit TRBD1. The CDR3 totals 14 residues. Germline V gene sequence: CDR1 MDHEN, CDR2 SYDVKM. V gave up 3 bases and J gave up 3 bases; unmatched junction bases: 3. CDR3 DNA: TGTGCCAGCAGTTTCGACAGGGGGGGCTACGAGCAGTACGTC. Translation: CASSFDRGGYEQYV.

A few counts support this clonotype. The chain carries TRBV7-8 and TRBJ2-1, with 9 bases that match TRBD2. Germline trimming cut 1 base from V and 7 bases from J; bases unmatched to any gene: 5. This CDR3 is built from 15 residues. CDR1 and CDR2 from the germline V gene are SGHVS and FQNEAQ. CDR3 sequence (DNA): TGTGCCAGCAGCTTAGTGGGACTAGCCCATAATGAGCAGTTCTTC. This translates into CASSLVGLAHNEQFF.

This clonotype was seen a handful of times. The chain carries TRBV6-1 and TRBJ2-7, with 9 nucleotides matching TRBD2. Trimming removed 6 bases from V and 1 base from J; junction bases left unmatched: 7. CDR3 length equals 15 residues. Germline loops: CDR1 MNHNS, CDR2 SASEGT. The CDR3 DNA reads as TGTGCCAGCAGCCTTCAGACTAGCGGATCCTACGAGCAGTACTTC. Translation: CASSLQTSGSYEQYF.

In this sample, this clonotype turned up many times. The chain employs TRBV5-1 and TRBJ2-1, with D unresolved. Germline V gives CDR1 SGHRS, CDR2 YFSETQ. The CDR3 runs to 13 residues. Trimming left V 6 bases short and J 0 bases short, with 7 bases between. The CDR3 here is CASTESSYNEQFF. The CDR3 nucleotides are TGCGCCAGCACCGAGAGCTCCTACAATGAGCAGTTCTTC.

The table lists this clonotype with a few counts. The V call is TRBV7-8, the J call TRBJ2-3; 9 nucleotides line up with TRBD2. Germline lookup yields CDR1 SGHVS and CDR2 FQNEAQ. The CDR3 covers 16 residues. The V gene end was trimmed by 1 base and the J gene end by 4 bases; junction bases not matched to a gene: 6. CDR3 region: CASSLGSGLASDTQYF. The CDR3 bases are TGTGCCAGCAGCTTAGGATCGGGACTAGCATCAGATACGCAGTATTTT.

This clonotype showed up just once. In DNA, the CDR3 is TGTGCCAGCAGCCCCGGGACAGGGGGCGTCGAGCAGTACGTC. Translation gives CASSPGTGGVEQYV. The rearrangement links TRBV5-4 to TRBJ2-7, with 12 bases aligning to TRBD1. V lost 4 bases, J lost 6 bases, and 5 bases stayed unmatched. The CDR3 covers 14 residues. CDR1 is SGHNT and CDR2 is YYREEE in the germline V gene (reference sequence).

This chain uses TRBV27 with TRBJ1-2; weak D call: TRBD1 (6 bases). The CDR3 contains 12 residues. V was shortened by 3 bases and J by 9 bases, with 11 bases between the two germline ends. The V gene's germline CDR1 is MNHEY and CDR2 SMNVEV (reference sequence). CDR3 in amino acids: CASSFGQLSYTF. In nucleotides, the CDR3 is TGTGCCAGCAGTTTTGGACAGTTGAGCTACACCTTC.

This chain connects TRBV28 to TRBJ2-3; 13 bases line up with TRBD2. The length of the CDR3 is 16 residues. J was trimmed by 2 bases and V by 3 bases; bases with no gene match: 2. Germline V lookup: CDR1 MDHEN, CDR2 SYDVKM. The DNA for the CDR3 is TGTGCCAGCAGTTTGACTAGCGGGGGGACCACAGATACGCAGTATTTT. This gives the protein CASSLTSGGTTDTQYF.

The chain employs TRBV9 and TRBJ1-1, with TRBD1 matching over 9 bases. Germline V lookup: CDR1 SGDLS, CDR2 YYNGEE. This CDR3 comprises 16 residues. V was clipped by 2 bases and J by 1 base; unmatched bases: 6. The CDR3 spells CASSVHDRGANTEAFF. CDR3 DNA: TGTGCCAGCAGCGTCCACGACAGGGGGGCGAACACTGAAGCTTTCTTT.

There are many counts of this clonotype. The chain combines TRBV12-3 or TRBV12-4 with TRBJ1-1; D is perhaps TRBD1 (5 bases). The V gene lost 7 bases and the J gene lost 0 bases, with 18 bases spanning the gap. This CDR3 has 16 residues. The CDR3 protein is CASTSLRGRMNTEAFF. For the CDR3, the DNA is TGTGCCAGCACCTCACTTAGGGGTCGGATGAACACTGAAGCTTTCTTT.

Comment on this clonotype: At one end, the junction sequence differs from germline, possibly due to a read error. The chain combines TRBV25-1 with TRBJ2-1, with 12 bases matching TRBD2. Germline assignment: CDR1 MGHDK and CDR2 SYGVNS. The CDR3 extends over 22 amino acids. The CDR3 nucleotides are TGTGCCAGCAGCTATCCACAGGGGGTGATGACTAGCGGGGGAAGCTCCTACAATGGGCAGTTCTTC. Translation: CASSYPQGVMTSGGSSYNGQFF.

This clonotype has only a few counts. V gene TRBV29-1 combines with J gene TRBJ1-2; D possibly corresponds to TRBD1 (5 bases). From germline, CDR1 is SQVTM and CDR2 ANQGSEA. This CDR3 region has 13 residues. The V and J ends lost 0 bases and 3 bases respectively, with 8 bases between them. The CDR3, as DNA: TGCAGCGTTGAAGAAGGGGCCGACTATGGCTACACCTTC. Residues: CSVEEGADYGYTF.

The chain has TRBV2 and TRBJ2-6; no clear D. Trimming removed 6 bases at V and 1 base at J, with 10 bases between. Germline CDR1 reads SNHLY; CDR2 reads FYNNEI. The CDR3 extends over 15 amino acids. The CDR3 loop is CASRREKSGANVLTF. The CDR3 bases are TGTGCCAGCAGAAGAGAGAAGTCTGGGGCCAACGTCCTGACTTTC.

CDR3 coding DNA: TGTGCCAGCAGCACCGGGACAGGGTTAGGCTCCTACAATGAGCAGTTCTTC. Its protein product is CASSTGTGLGSYNEQFF. The chain carries TRBV9 and TRBJ2-1, with 9 bases lining up with TRBD1. The CDR3 extends over 17 amino acids. Germline CDR1 SGDLS, CDR2 YYNGEE. With V trimmed by 4 bases and J by 0 bases, 8 bases remained unmatched.

As regards this clonotype: Given a much more abundant clone one base away, this may be a read error. CDR3 nucleotides: TGTGCCAGCAGCTTAGCCAGGGGAGGGGCAGATACGCAGAATTTT. This sequence encodes CASSLARGGADTQNF. The chain joins TRBV5-6 to TRBJ2-3; TRBD2 is a possible D gene (7 bases). Germline lookup yields CDR1 SGHDT and CDR2 YYEEEE. CDR3 size: 15 residues.

In its sample, this clonotype was seen a few times. The CDR3 DNA reads as TGTGCCAGCAGCTTGGAGCGTTCCCAGGCCGGGGAGCTGTTTTTT. Translating it yields CASSLERSQAGELFF. The genes are TRBV5-5 and TRBJ2-2, with D uncertain. The CDR3 consists of 15 residues. Trimming stripped 0 bases from V and 6 bases from J, with 12 bases between. Germline CDR1 SGHKS, CDR2 YYEKEE (reference sequence).

This clonotype has a count of ten or more. The chain employs TRBV5-1 and TRBJ1-1; no definite D call. CDR1 and CDR2 (germline): SGHRS, YFSETQ. V dropped 4 bases and J dropped 0 bases, with 7 bases sitting between them. The CDR3 loop spans 13 amino acids. The DNA for the CDR3 is TGCGCCAGCAGCCCCGGAATGAACACTGAAGCTTTCTTT. Translation gives CASSPGMNTEAFF.

This clonotype was counted between two and nine times. This chain joins TRBV27 and TRBJ2-1; TRBD2 matches at 9 bases. Germline lookup yields CDR1 MNHEY and CDR2 SMNVEV (reference sequence). V shed 4 bases, J shed 8 bases, and the junction held 6 bases outside the gene matches. The CDR3 contains 14 residues. CDR3 sequence: CASSWSGRFDEQFF. In DNA form, the CDR3 reads TGTGCCAGCAGTTGGAGCGGGAGGTTCGATGAGCAGTTCTTC.

This clonotype was recorded a few times. This chain uses TRBV12-3 or TRBV12-4 with TRBJ2-7; D is unclear. The CDR3 runs 9 residues. V was cut by 4 bases and J by 6 bases, with 1 base left in between. CDR3 amino acids: CASSSEQYV. In nucleotides, the CDR3 is TGTGCCAGCAGTTCCGAGCAGTACGTC.

This clonotype has just a few counts. The chain couples TRBV11-2 to TRBJ1-1; D is unresolved. The CDR3 sequence is 16 residues long. Trimming cost V 1 base and J 0 bases, with 12 bases left between them. The germline gives CDR1 SGHAT, CDR2 FQNNGV. CDR3 protein: CASSLVPDLMNTEAFF. The CDR3 nucleotides read TGTGCCAGCAGCTTAGTCCCAGACCTTATGAACACTGAAGCTTTCTTT.

The table lists this clonotype with a few counts. The chain combines TRBV4-1 with TRBJ1-1; D possibly corresponds to TRBD1 (5 bases). The V end lost 3 bases, the J end lost 4 bases, and 15 bases lay between the germline ends. The CDR3 is 15 amino acids. The germline gives CDR1 MGHRA, CDR2 YSYEKL. CDR3 loop: CASSQDVGPGTEAFF. CDR3 DNA sequence: TGCGCCAGCAGCCAGGATGTGGGGCCGGGCACTGAAGCTTTCTTT.

V and J are TRBV5-1 and TRBJ2-3; a possible D gene is TRBD1 (5 bases). CDR1 and CDR2 (germline): SGHRS, YFSETQ. The CDR3 has 15 residues. V lost 7 bases to trimming and J lost 0 bases, with 15 bases between them. The CDR3 sequence is CASAGHDPSTDTQYF. CDR3 nucleotide sequence: TGCGCCAGCGCCGGACACGACCCTAGCACAGATACGCAGTATTTT.

This clonotype was seen only a few times. The chain is built from TRBV2 and TRBJ2-5, with D possibly TRBD2 on 6 matching bases. Germline V gene data show CDR1 as SNHLY and CDR2 as FYNNEI. CDR3 size: 14 residues. Between the trimmed V and J ends, which lost 7 bases and 1 base, there was a span of 13 bases. The CDR3 region is CASTPRERQETQYF. CDR3 bases: TGTGCCAGCACCCCCCGGGAGCGCCAAGAGACCCAGTACTTC.

This clonotype was seen repeatedly, ten times or more. The genes are TRBV12-3 or TRBV12-4 and TRBJ2-2; D is perhaps TRBD2 (7 bases). The CDR3 spans 14 residues. Trimming stripped 6 bases from V and 6 bases from J, with 14 bases between. This CDR3 is CASSAGAQAGELFF. The DNA for the CDR3 is TGTGCCAGCAGCGCGGGGGCTCAAGCCGGGGAGCTGTTTTTT.